The T cell receptor (beta chain) described here comes from a study of T cell responses to AZD1222 COVID-19 vaccine. Study-wide results and limits: Baseline serology detected seropositivity in only six AZD1222 recipients. Sampled repertoires all dated from after the peak T cell response. Elevations in Spike-specific TCR breadth and depth followed administration of two AZD1222 doses.

The assay was immunoSEQ multiplex PCR, and TCRdb's table has in-frame clones only and misses some. The table includes fewer than 120,000 clones, approximately 92% detected once. Trimming cost V 0 bases and J 0 bases, with 10 bases left between them. The CDR3 consists of 16 residues. Germline CDR1 and CDR2: ENHRY and SYGVKD. Details on this clone: Its cognate antigen is unknown.

The sequence was obtained from an adult who received the AZD1222 COVID-19 vaccine. The chain employs TRBV10-3 and TRBJ2-3; no reliable D call. Source: peripheral blood, taken 28 days after the second AZD1222 dose. CDR3: CAISESLQASTDTQYF. CDR3 coding DNA: TGTGCCATCAGTGAGTCTTTGCAGGCCAGCACAGATACGCAGTATTTT.